This T cell receptor (beta chain) was identified during a study of post-analysis software for immune sequencing data. V trimming: 3 bases; J trimming: 3 bases; junction bases outside the gene matches: 9. The CDR3 contains 16 residues. Germline V CDR1 and CDR2: KGHSH, LQKENI. Whole-study results and caveats: Diversity measured as normalized Chao1 was significantly lower in multiple sclerosis patients than in controls. Five TRBV segments appeared more often in patients than in controls, and TRBV5-6, TRBV5-1 and TRBV20-1 were among these.

In regard to this clonotype: Its antigen is undetermined.

Every TCR beta cDNA library bore unique molecular identifiers. TCRdb called the PCR reads again in MiXCR, with one record for every CDR3 protein. The sample has approximately 440,000 distinct CDR3 sequences; 45% are singletons. Specimen: blood. This chain connects TRBV18 to TRBJ2-3, with TRBD1 matching 7 bases. This TCR was recovered from a girl between 10 and 17 years old with multiple sclerosis. The chain's CDR3 is CASSPGNWDRTDTQYF. The DNA for the CDR3 is TGTGCCAGCTCACCGGGTAATTGGGACAGAACAGATACGCAGTATTTT.